This TCR beta chain appears in the sequencing data of a study of blood T cells in healthy people across ages. Study-wide results and caveats: Researchers deemed the diversity estimates from one million T cells underestimates.

This clonotype was seen a few times. Its antigen remains unknown. In terms of origin and age, donors were healthy Caucasian individuals from Russia aged about 6 to 90. Isolated PBMCs totaled at least 7 million in each sample. Together with a sample-barcoded 5' primer, a J-beta primer mix was included in a second PCR lasting about 6 to 11 cycles. TCRdb ran MiXCR on the 5' RACE reads and lists one entry per CDR3 protein. The table shows approximately 670,000 distinct CDR3 sequences, with approximately 40% occurring only once. The receptor comes from a man older than 75 in good health. What was sequenced was blood.

The CDR3 loop reads CEGTGCLEQYF. For the CDR3, the DNA is TGTGAAGGAACAGGGTGTTTGGAGCAGTACTTC. The chain recombines TRBV25-1 with TRBJ2-7, with a weak D call TRBD1 (6 bases). CDR3 length: 11 amino acids. Germline V gene lookup returns CDR1 MGHDK and CDR2 SYGVNS.